Following are 32 T cell receptor beta chains from one sample sequenced in a study of monozygotic twins with inflammatory bowel disease. TCRdb reanalyzed the 5' RACE reads, giving one entry per CDR3 protein sequence and no DNA. This sample's table reports approximately 420,000 distinct CDR3 sequences. Sequencing was done on a sample of blood. The receptors shown here come from a human donor with ulcerative colitis or Crohn's disease, or a healthy co-twin of an affected twin (not recorded which).

This chain connects TRBV24-1 to TRBJ2-5; TCRdb lists TRBD2, though no DNA is available to test this call. The CDR3 runs 14 residues. Germline assignment: CDR1 KGHDR and CDR2 SFDVKD. CDR3 protein: CATSAGTTQETQYF.

J is TRBJ1-1 and V is TRBV11-2; with no DNA, the TCRdb D assignment of TRBD1 cannot be verified. Germline V gene lookup returns CDR1 SGHAT and CDR2 FQNNGV. The length of the CDR3 is 15 residues. CDR3 in amino acids: CASSSFGGIGTEAFF.

The V call is TRBV27, the J call TRBJ1-1; absent DNA, TCRdb's TRBD1 call cannot be checked. The CDR3 is 14 residues long. Germline V lookup: CDR1 MNHEY, CDR2 SMNVEV (reference sequence). The CDR3 loop is CATREAGVRAEAFF.

CDR3: CASSPWTGGSYNSPLHF. J is TRBJ1-6 and V is TRBV18. The CDR3 covers 17 residues. Per the germline V gene, CDR1 is KGHSH and CDR2 is LQKENI. Supplemented by reference TRBV18 and TRBJ1-6, the full variable domain reads NAGVMQNPRHLVRRRGQEARLRCSPMKGHSHVYWYRQLPEEGLKFMVYLQKENIIDESGMPKERFSAEFPKEGPSILRIQQVVRGDSAAYFCASSPWTGGSYNSPLHFGNGTRLTVT.

V gene TRBV5-8 combines with J gene TRBJ1-2. CDR1 SGHTS and CDR2 YDEGEE come from the germline V gene. The CDR3 loop spans 16 amino acids. CDR3 in amino acids: CASSLLGSGWDYGYTF.

The rearrangement links TRBV29-1 to TRBJ2-5; TCRdb indicates TRBD1, and absent DNA this call remains unverified. There are 15 residues in the CDR3. Germline CDR1 is SQVTM and CDR2 is ANQGSEA. The CDR3 loop is CSVEGAPGGQETQYF.

The genes are TRBV11-2 and TRBJ2-7; TCRdb calls TRBD2, which cannot be checked without DNA. CDR1 and CDR2 (germline): SGHAT, FQNNGV. The CDR3 sequence is 18 residues long. The CDR3 reads CASSLGTAGSRFNYEQYF.

The chain uses TRBV5-1 and TRBJ2-7; lacking DNA, the TRBD1 call made by TCRdb goes unchecked. CDR3 length: 15 residues. Germline CDR1 reads SGHRS; CDR2 reads YFSETQ. The CDR3 loop reads CASSLAWGSSYEQYF. The variable domain in full, completed from reference TRBV5-1 and TRBJ2-7, reads KAGVTQTPRYLIKTRGQQVTLSCSPISGHRSVSWYQQTPGQGLQFLFEYFSETQRNKGNFPGRFSGRQFSNSRSEMNVSTLELGDSALYLCASSLAWGSSYEQYFGPGTRLTVT.

The chain links TRBV24-1 to TRBJ1-2; checking the TCRdb D call of TRBD1 is not possible without DNA. This CDR3 is 15 amino acids long. Germline V gives CDR1 KGHDR, CDR2 SFDVKD. The CDR3 sequence: CATSDPRQVLDGYTF.

The chain links TRBV4-1 to TRBJ2-1; the TCRdb call, TRBD1, lacks DNA for checking. The CDR3 loop spans 14 amino acids. Germline lookup yields CDR1 MGHRA and CDR2 YSYEKL. This CDR3 reads CASSRTGGRNEQFF.

This chain's CDR3 is CASSLDVSTEAFF. J is TRBJ1-1 and V is TRBV12-3 or TRBV12-4. The CDR3 spans 13 residues.

The gene calls are TRBV19 and TRBJ2-7; TCRdb's D call of TRBD2 is untestable without DNA. The CDR3 has 15 amino acids. The germline V gene has CDR1 LNHDA and CDR2 SQIVND (reference sequence). The CDR3 loop is CASRPSGRSGLEQYF.

The gene calls are TRBV6-1 and TRBJ1-1. This CDR3 is 14 amino acids long. Germline CDR1 and CDR2: MNHNS and SASEGT. The CDR3 region is CASRRPAGNTEAFF.

The gene calls are TRBV15 and TRBJ1-5; TCRdb names TRBD1, which stays unverified in the absence of DNA. CDR3 size: 16 residues. CDR1 and CDR2 (germline): LNHNV, YYDKDF (reference sequence). CDR3 amino acids: CATSTQGAPSNQPQHF. Together with reference TRBV15 and TRBJ1-5, the CDR3 gives the full variable domain: DAMVIQNPRYQVTQFGKPVTLSCSQTLNHNVMYWYQQKSSQAPKLLFHYYDKDFNNEADTPDNFQSRRPNTSFCFLDIRSPGLGDTAMYLCATSTQGAPSNQPQHFGDGTRLSIL.

CDR3: CASRQTSGNEQFF. The rearrangement links TRBV5-1 to TRBJ2-1; TCRdb proposes TRBD2, but this gene call is untestable without DNA. Germline V CDR1 and CDR2: SGHRS, YFSETQ. The CDR3 extends over 13 amino acids.

V usage is TRBV5-1 and J usage is TRBJ2-5. There are 14 residues in the CDR3. Germline V gives CDR1 SGHRS, CDR2 YFSETQ. The chain's CDR3 is CASSLAVGLETQYF.

The chain recombines TRBV15 with TRBJ1-3; lacking DNA, the TRBD1 call made by TCRdb goes unchecked. This CDR3 contains 17 residues. Germline CDR1 LNHNV, CDR2 YYDKDF (reference sequence). CDR3 loop: CATSRDRGGSSGNTIYF.

The V call is TRBV5-4, the J call TRBJ2-6; TCRdb returns TRBD1, unconfirmable since there is no DNA. This CDR3 spans 18 amino acids. Germline loops: CDR1 SGHNT, CDR2 YYREEE (reference sequence). The CDR3 here is CASSSKQGGQAGANVLTF.

The chain has TRBV18 and TRBJ1-1; absent DNA, TCRdb's TRBD1 call cannot be checked. Germline V CDR1 and CDR2: KGHSH, LQKENI. The CDR3 is 18 residues long. This chain's CDR3 is CASSPLSKAGQTPTEAFF. The complete variable domain, with remaining parts taken from reference TRBV18 and TRBJ1-1, reads NAGVMQNPRHLVRRRGQEARLRCSPMKGHSHVYWYRQLPEEGLKFMVYLQKENIIDESGMPKERFSAEFPKEGPSILRIQQVVRGDSAAYFCASSPLSKAGQTPTEAFFGQGTRLTVV.

The gene calls are TRBV10-3 and TRBJ2-7; TCRdb's assignment of TRBD2 cannot be checked, as there is no DNA. The CDR3 is made up of 16 amino acids. CDR1 and CDR2 (germline): ENHRY, SYGVKD. CDR3 region: CAISDSAGTGSYEQYF.

The chain couples TRBV28 to TRBJ1-6; absent DNA, TCRdb's TRBD1 call cannot be checked. Germline V CDR1 and CDR2: MDHEN, SYDVKM. This CDR3 spans 14 amino acids. The CDR3 here is CASTIGHRESPLHF.

V usage is TRBV5-1 and J usage is TRBJ2-3; the TRBD2 assignment by TCRdb is unverifiable without DNA. The germline CDR1 and CDR2 sequences are SGHRS and YFSETQ. The CDR3 runs 16 residues. The chain's CDR3 is CASSLALAGGLDTQYF.

This chain links TRBV5-1 with TRBJ2-1; TCRdb calls TRBD2, which cannot be checked without DNA. Germline V gene data show CDR1 as SGHRS and CDR2 as YFSETQ. The CDR3 sequence is 14 residues long. The CDR3: CASSDGLAYNEQFF.

V and J are TRBV7-9 and TRBJ2-7. The CDR3 spans 12 residues. CDR1 is SEHNR and CDR2 is FQNEAQ in the germline V gene (reference sequence). This CDR3 reads CASSFEAHEQYF.

CDR3 in amino acids: CASSSTEDTEAFF. The V call is TRBV11-3, the J call TRBJ1-1; TCRdb calls TRBD1, which cannot be checked without DNA. From germline, CDR1 is SGHNT and CDR2 YENEEA. This CDR3 region has 13 residues.

J is TRBJ2-4 and V is TRBV5-1; TCRdb proposes TRBD2, but this gene call is untestable without DNA. The CDR3 length is 15 residues. Germline lookup yields CDR1 SGHRS and CDR2 YFSETQ. CDR3 in amino acids: CASRGLAGAKNIQYF.

The chain has TRBV29-1 and TRBJ2-1. The CDR3 consists of 15 residues. Germline V lookup: CDR1 SQVTM, CDR2 ANQGSEA. CDR3: CSVEELMSSYNEQFF.

The rearrangement links TRBV12-3 or TRBV12-4 to TRBJ2-1; TCRdb's assignment of TRBD1 cannot be checked, as there is no DNA. The CDR3 is 13 residues long. The CDR3 reads CASSIGGSNEQFF.

The chain joins TRBV10-1 to TRBJ2-7; without DNA, the TCRdb call of TRBD1 cannot be checked. The CDR3 runs to 17 residues. Germline V CDR1 and CDR2: WNHNN, SYGVQD (reference sequence). The CDR3 here is CASSETAGTGSSYEQYF.

J is TRBJ2-4 and V is TRBV6-5; TCRdb's D call of TRBD1 is untestable without DNA. Germline V gives CDR1 MNHEY, CDR2 SVGAGI. This CDR3 is 15 amino acids long. The CDR3 sequence: CASSYSWAGENIQYF.

The V and J genes are TRBV9 and TRBJ1-6. The CDR3 sequence is 14 residues long. CDR1 is SGDLS and CDR2 is YYNGEE in the germline V gene. The CDR3 here is CASSVGIGNSPLHF.

This rearrangement joins TRBV28 to TRBJ2-5; TCRdb outputs TRBD1, but without DNA this stays unchecked. Germline V gene lookup returns CDR1 MDHEN and CDR2 SYDVKM. CDR3 length: 15 amino acids. CDR3 residues: CASSLLLGGQETQYF.